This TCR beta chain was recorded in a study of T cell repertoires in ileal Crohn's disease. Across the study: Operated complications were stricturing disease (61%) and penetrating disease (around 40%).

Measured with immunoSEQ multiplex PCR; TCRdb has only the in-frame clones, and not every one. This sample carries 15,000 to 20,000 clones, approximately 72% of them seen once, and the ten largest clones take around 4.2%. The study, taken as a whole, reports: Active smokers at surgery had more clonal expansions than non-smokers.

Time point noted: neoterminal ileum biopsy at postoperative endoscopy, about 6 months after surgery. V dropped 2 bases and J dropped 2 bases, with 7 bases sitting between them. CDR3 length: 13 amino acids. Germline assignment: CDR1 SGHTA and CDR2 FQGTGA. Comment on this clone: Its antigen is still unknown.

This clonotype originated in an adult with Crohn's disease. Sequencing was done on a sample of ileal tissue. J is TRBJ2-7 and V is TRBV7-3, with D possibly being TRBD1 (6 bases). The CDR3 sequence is CASSLSGAYEQYF. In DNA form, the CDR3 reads TGTGCCAGCAGCTTATCAGGGGCCTACGAGCAGTACTTC.